This TCR beta chain was recorded in a study of T-cell reconstitution after alpha-beta-depleted transplantation in children. The TCRbeta library incorporated unique molecular identifiers. Using its own MiXCR run on the PCR reads, TCRdb lists one record per CDR3 protein. The table includes about half a million distinct CDR3 sequences, approximately 12% detected once. V shed 6 bases, J shed 5 bases, and the junction held 9 bases outside the gene matches. The germline gives CDR1 SGHVS, CDR2 FNYEAQ. The CDR3 has 17 amino acids. The receptor was derived from a human donor who donated a stem cell graft to a child with combined immunodeficiency. This chain connects TRBV7-6 to TRBJ2-3; TRBD2 matches at 15 bases. Source: PBMCs from the stem cell graft donor, taken from the stem cell graft. The CDR3 nucleotides are TGTGCCAGCAGTTGGAGGACTAGCGGGAGGGCCATAGATACGCAGTATTTT. Residues: CASSWRTSGRAIDTQYF.